The TCR beta chain under discussion was sequenced for a study of blood T cell repertoires in COVID-19. Overall study context: In each case, the material was cDNA or gDNA derived from T cells, B-cell-depleted T cells, or PBMCs.

The CDR3 sequence is 17 residues long. Germline V gene lookup returns CDR1 LGHNA and CDR2 YSLEER. The V and J ends lost 2 bases and 11 bases, in that order; junction bases with no gene match: 15. Participants' own reports of clinical history determined their cohort assignment. Only in-frame clones appear in the TCRdb table, and some are missing; sequencing was by immunoSEQ multiplex PCR. The sample carries roughly 190,000 clones, approximately 82% recorded once. This receptor was identified in a woman aged 55-70 years with acute COVID-19. Sequencing was performed on PBMCs or T cells enriched from blood (not recorded which). The rearrangement links TRBV4-3 to TRBJ1-1; 12 bases match TRBD1. In DNA, the CDR3 is TGCGCCAGCAGCCAATCTACTCCGGGACAGGGGGCGCGGAGGGCTTTCTTT. Amino acids: CASSQSTPGQGARRAFF.